This T cell receptor (beta chain) is drawn from a study of response to subunit inactivated influenza vaccine. MiXCR was run by TCRdb on the RT-PCR reads, yielding one entry per CDR3 protein. This sample has 450,000 to 600,000 distinct CDR3 sequences; roughly 7.6% occur once, and the top ten carry around 13%. The CDR3 spans 16 residues. From germline, CDR1 is MNHNS and CDR2 SASEGT. Trimming at V came to 4 bases and at J to 4 bases, leaving 8 bases not matched to a gene. Sequencing was performed on PBMCs from blood, taken about 23 months after vaccination. This receptor was taken from a man aged 45-69 years who received an inactivated influenza vaccine. The chain is built from TRBV6-1 and TRBJ1-3, with 9 bases fitting TRBD1. CDR3 in DNA: TGTGCCAGCAGTGGAGACAGGGGGAGAATAGGAAACACCATATATTTT. This sequence encodes CASSGDRGRIGNTIYF.